The present T cell receptor beta chain was sequenced within a study of blood T cell repertoires in COVID-19. The wider study: From T cells, B-cell-depleted T cells, or PBMCs came the material, which was cDNA or gDNA.

Per the authors' pipeline: Scientists estimated how many nucleated cells there were by amplifying reference gene primers. Some clones are missing from TCRdb's copy, which holds only in-frame ones; the method was immunoSEQ multiplex PCR. The V and J calls and clone size were taken over from that table, and D and trimming were inferred from the DNA. The top ten clones hold roughly 9% of a sample with roughly 70,000 clones, approximately 92% of them seen once. The CDR3 is made up of 15 amino acids. The V segment lost 4 bases and the J segment 0 bases; nucleotides outside the gene matches: 6. Germline lookup yields CDR1 SGHRS and CDR2 YFSETQ.

Sequencing was carried out using peripheral blood. The sequence was collected from a man older than 75 with acute or convalescent COVID-19. The gene calls are TRBV5-1 and TRBJ2-7; 8 nucleotides line up with TRBD1. The CDR3 is CASSPQGAFSYEQYF. CDR3 in DNA: TGCGCCAGCAGCCCGCAGGGGGCGTTCTCCTACGAGCAGTACTTC. Looking up the rest from reference TRBV5-1 and TRBJ2-7 gives the full variable domain: KAGVTQTPRYLIKTRGQQVTLSCSPISGHRSVSWYQQTPGQGLQFLFEYFSETQRNKGNFPGRFSGRQFSNSRSEMNVSTLELGDSALYLCASSPQGAFSYEQYFGPGTRLTVT.